This TCR beta chain was profiled in a study of sequential checkpoint blockade in melanoma. The wider study: After nivolumab or ipilimumab alone, some 20 patients had week-13 rebiopsies. Study findings and constraints: Clinical benefit was about 30 times likelier when tumor T-cell fraction and clonality increased.

Assay used: immunoSEQ multiplex PCR; TCRdb lists only in-frame clones, some missing. Of approximately 37,000 clones listed, roughly 32% are singletons. This clone was recorded a few times. The antigen is not known. Treatment noted: randomized to nivolumab then ipilimumab (arm A) or the reverse (arm B). J was trimmed by 8 bases and V by 2 bases; bases with no gene match: 12. CDR3 length equals 17 residues. Germline CDR1 and CDR2: ENHRY and SYGVKD. The source material was tumor tissue (inferred from file names), sampled from a patient given nivolumab and ipilimumab in sequence. The genes are TRBV10-3 and TRBJ1-4; 9 bases line up with TRBD1. The clonotype originates from a human donor with melanoma. The CDR3 DNA is TGTGCCATCAGTGAGCAAACAGGGGGCCGGGCTAGGGAAAAACTGTTTTTT. As protein: CAISEQTGGRAREKLFF.